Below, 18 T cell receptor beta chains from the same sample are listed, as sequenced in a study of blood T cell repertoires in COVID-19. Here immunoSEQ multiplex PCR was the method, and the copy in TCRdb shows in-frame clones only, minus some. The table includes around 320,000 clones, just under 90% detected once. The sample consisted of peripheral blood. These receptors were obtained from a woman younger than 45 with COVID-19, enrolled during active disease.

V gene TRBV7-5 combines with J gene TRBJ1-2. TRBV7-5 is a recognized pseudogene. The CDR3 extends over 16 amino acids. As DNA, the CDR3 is TGTGTCAGAAGCTTTAAGGGGGGGGCCCTTCCTTATGGCTACACCTTC. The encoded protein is CVRSFKGGALPYGYTF.

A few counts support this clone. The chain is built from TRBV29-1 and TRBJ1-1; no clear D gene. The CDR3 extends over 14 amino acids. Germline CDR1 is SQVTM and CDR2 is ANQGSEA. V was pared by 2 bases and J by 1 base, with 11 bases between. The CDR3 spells CSVELPGSNTEAFF. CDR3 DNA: TGCAGCGTTGAACTTCCGGGATCGAACACTGAAGCTTTCTTT. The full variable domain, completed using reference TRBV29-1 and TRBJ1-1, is SAVISQKPSRDICQRGTSLTIQCQVDSQVTMMFWYRQQPGQSLTLIATANQGSEATYESGFVIDKFPISRPNLTFSTLTVSNMSPEDSSIYLCSVELPGSNTEAFFGQGTRLTVV.

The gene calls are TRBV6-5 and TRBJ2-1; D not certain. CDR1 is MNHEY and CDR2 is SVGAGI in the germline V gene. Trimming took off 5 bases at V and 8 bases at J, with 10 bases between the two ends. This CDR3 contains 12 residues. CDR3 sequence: CASSMPSDEQFF. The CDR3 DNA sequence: TGTGCCAGCAGTATGCCCAGCGATGAGCAGTTCTTC.

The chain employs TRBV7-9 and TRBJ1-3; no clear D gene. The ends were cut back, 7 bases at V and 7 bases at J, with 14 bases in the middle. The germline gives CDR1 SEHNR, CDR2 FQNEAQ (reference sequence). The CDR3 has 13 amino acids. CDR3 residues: CASTSPLENTIYF. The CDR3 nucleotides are TGTGCCAGCACCTCGCCCCTGGAGAACACCATATATTTT.

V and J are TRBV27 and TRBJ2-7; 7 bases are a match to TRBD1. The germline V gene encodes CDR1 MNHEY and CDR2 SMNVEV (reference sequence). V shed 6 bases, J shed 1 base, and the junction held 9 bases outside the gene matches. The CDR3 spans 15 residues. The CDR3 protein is CASRLTGDPSYEQYF. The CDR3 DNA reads TGTGCCAGCAGGCTAACAGGGGACCCTTCCTACGAGCAGTACTTC.

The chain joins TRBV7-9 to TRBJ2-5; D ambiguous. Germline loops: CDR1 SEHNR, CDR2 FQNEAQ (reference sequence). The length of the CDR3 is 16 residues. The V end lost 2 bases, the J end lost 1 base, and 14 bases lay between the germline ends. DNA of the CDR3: TGTGCCAGCAGCTTACATTCCCTGAGAGGCCAAGAGACCCAGTACTTC. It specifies CASSLHSLRGQETQYF.

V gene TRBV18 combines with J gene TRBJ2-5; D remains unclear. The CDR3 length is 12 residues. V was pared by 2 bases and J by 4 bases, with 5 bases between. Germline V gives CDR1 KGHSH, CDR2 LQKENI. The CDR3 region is CASSPDRETQYF. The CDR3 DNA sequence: TGTGCCAGCTCACCAGATAGAGAGACCCAGTACTTC.

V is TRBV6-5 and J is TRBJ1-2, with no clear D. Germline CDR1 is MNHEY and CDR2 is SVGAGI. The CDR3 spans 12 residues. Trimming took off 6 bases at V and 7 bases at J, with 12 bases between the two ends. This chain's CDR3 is CASSLTPGGYTF. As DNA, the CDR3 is TGTGCCAGCAGCCTGACCCCGGGTGGCTACACCTTC.

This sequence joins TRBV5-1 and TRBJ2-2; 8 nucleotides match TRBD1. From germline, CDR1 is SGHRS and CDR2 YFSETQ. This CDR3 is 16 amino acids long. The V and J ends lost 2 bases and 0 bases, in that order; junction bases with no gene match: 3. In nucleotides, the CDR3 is TGCGCCAGCAGCTTTGGGACAGGACCGAACACCGGGGAGCTGTTTTTT. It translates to CASSFGTGPNTGELFF.

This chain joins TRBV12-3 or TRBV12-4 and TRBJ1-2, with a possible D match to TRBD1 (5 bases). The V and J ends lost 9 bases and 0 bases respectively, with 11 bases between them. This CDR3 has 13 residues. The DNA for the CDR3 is TGTGCCAGTAAGGACAACGCTAACTATGGCTACACCTTC. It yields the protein CASKDNANYGYTF.

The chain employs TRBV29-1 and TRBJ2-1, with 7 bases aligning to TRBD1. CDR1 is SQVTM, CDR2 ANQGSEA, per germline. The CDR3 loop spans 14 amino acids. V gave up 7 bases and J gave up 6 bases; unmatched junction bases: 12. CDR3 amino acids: CSAGNRGHANEQFF. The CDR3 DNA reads TGCAGCGCCGGGAACAGGGGCCACGCCAATGAGCAGTTCTTC.

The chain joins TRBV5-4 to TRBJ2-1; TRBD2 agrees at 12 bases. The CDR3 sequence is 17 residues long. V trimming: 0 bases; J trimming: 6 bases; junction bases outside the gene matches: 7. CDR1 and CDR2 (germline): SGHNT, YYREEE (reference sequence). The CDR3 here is CASSLGGRGLAGNEQFF. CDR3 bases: TGTGCCAGCAGCTTGGGTGGTAGGGGACTAGCGGGCAATGAGCAGTTCTTC.

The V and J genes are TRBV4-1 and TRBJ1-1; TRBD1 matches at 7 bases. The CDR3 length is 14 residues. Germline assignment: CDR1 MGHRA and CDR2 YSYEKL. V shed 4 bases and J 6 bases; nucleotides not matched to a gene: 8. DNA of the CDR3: TGCGCCAGCAGCCCACCGACAGGGCTGCCTGAAGCTTTCTTT. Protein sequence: CASSPPTGLPEAFF.

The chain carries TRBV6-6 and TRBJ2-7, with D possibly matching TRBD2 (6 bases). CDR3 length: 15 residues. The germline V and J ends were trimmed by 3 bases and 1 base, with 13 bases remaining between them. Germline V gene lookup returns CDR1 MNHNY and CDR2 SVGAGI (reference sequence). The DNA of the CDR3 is TGTGCCAGCAGTTATCCGGGGGATCTATCCTACGAGCAGTACTTC. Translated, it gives CASSYPGDLSYEQYF.

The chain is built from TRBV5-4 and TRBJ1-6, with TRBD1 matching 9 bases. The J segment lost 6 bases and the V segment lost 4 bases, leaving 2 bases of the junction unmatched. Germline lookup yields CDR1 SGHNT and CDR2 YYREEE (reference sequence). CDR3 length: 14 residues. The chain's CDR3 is CASSVDRGNSPLHF. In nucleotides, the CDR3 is TGTGCCAGCAGCGTGGACAGGGGTAATTCACCCCTCCACTTT.

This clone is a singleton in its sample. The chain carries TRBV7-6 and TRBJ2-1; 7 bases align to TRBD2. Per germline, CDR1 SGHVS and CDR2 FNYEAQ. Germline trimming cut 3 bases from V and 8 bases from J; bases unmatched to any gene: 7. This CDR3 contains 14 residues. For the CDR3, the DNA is TGTGCCAGCAGCTTGGGGGGGGTGTGGGATGAGCAGTTCTTC. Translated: CASSLGGVWDEQFF.

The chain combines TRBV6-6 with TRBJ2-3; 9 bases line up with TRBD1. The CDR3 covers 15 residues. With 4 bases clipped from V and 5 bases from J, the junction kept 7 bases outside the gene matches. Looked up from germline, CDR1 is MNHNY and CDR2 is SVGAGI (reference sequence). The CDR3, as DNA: TGTGCCAGCAGTTCTCGGACAGGGGAGGTAGATACGCAGTATTTT. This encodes CASSSRTGEVDTQYF.

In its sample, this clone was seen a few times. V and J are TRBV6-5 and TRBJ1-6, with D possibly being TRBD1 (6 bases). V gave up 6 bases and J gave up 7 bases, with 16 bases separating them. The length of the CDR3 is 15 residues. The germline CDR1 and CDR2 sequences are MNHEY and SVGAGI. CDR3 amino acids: CASRMGASGNSPLHF. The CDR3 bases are TGTGCCAGCAGAATGGGGGCTTCCGGCAATTCACCCCTCCACTTT.